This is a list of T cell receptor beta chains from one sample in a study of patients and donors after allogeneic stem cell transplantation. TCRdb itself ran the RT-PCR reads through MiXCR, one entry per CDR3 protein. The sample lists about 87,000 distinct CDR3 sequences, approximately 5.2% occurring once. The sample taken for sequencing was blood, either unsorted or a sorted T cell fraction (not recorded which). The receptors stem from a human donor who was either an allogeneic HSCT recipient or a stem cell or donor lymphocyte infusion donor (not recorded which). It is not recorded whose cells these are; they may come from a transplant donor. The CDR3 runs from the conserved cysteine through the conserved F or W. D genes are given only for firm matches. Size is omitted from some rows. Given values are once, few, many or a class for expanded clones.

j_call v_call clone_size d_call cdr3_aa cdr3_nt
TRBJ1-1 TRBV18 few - CASSPEIGHMNTEAFF TGTGCCAGCTCACCAGAAATCGGACACATGAACACTGAAGCTTTCTTT
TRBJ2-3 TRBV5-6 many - CASSLESGLSTSDTQYF TGTGCCAGCAGCTTGGAATCCGGACTCAGCACTTCAGATACGCAGTATTTT
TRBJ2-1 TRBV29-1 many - CSVGRDSGEQFF TGCAGCGTTGGGAGGGACTCTGGTGAGCAGTTCTTC
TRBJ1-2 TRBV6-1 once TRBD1 CASSETGAVYYGYTF TGTGCCAGCAGTGAAACAGGGGCCGTCTACTATGGCTACACCTTC
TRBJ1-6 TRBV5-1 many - CASSLGTNNSPLHF TGCGCCAGCAGCTTGGGAACGAATAATTCACCCCTCCACTTT
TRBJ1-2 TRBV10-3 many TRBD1 CAISPGTGANYGYTF TGTGCCATCAGTCCCGGGACAGGGGCGAACTATGGCTACACCTTC
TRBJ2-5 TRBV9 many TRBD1 CASSTGTGALGETQYF TGTGCCAGCAGCACCGGGACAGGGGCCCTGGGGGAGACCCAGTACTTC
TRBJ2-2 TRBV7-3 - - CASSTLGTGELFF TGTGCCAGCAGCACTCTTGGGACCGGGGAGCTGTTTTTT
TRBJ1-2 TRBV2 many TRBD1 CASSSQGAALNYGYTF TGTGCCAGCAGTTCACAGGGGGCGGCCTTGAACTATGGCTACACCTTC
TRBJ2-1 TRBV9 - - CASSAGEGEQFF TGTGCCAGCAGCGCAGGGGAAGGCGAGCAGTTCTTC
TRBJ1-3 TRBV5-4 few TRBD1 CASSARTGVSGGNTIYF TGTGCCAGCAGCGCGAGGACAGGGGTCTCGGGTGGAAACACCATATATTTT
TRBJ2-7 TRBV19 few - CASSIEAAGEQYF TGTGCCAGTAGTATAGAGGCCGCGGGCGAGCAGTACTTC
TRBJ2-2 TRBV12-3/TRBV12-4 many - CASRTLAPAGELFF TGTGCCAGCAGAACACTAGCTCCCGCCGGGGAGCTGTTTTTT
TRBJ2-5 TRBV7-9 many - CASSPQGGTQYF TGTGCCAGCAGCCCCCAAGGGGGGACCCAGTACTTC
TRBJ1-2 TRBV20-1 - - CSAKGGGDYGYTF TGCAGTGCAAAAGGGGGGGGAGACTATGGCTACACCTTC
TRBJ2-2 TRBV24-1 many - CASQDSQNTGELFF TGTGCCTCCCAGGACAGCCAGAACACCGGGGAGCTGTTTTTT